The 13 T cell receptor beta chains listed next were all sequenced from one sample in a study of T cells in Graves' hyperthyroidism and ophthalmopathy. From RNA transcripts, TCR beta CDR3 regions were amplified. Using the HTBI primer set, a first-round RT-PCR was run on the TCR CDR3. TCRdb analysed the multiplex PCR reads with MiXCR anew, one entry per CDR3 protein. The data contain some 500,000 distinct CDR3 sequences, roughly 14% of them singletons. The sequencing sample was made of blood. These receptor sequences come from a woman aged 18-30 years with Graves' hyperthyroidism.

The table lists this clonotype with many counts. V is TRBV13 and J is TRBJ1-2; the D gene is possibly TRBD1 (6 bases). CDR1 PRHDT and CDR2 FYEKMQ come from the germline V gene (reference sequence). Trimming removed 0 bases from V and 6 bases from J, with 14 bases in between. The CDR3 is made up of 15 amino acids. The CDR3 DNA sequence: TGTGCCAGCAGCTTAGGACGGAGGGACACGGATGGCTACACCTTC. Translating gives CASSLGRRDTDGYTF.

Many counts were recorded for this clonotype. In nucleotides, the CDR3 is TGTGCCAGCAGTGGGTCAGGGGAGCAGTTCTTC. This sequence encodes CASSGSGEQFF. The chain carries TRBV2 and TRBJ2-1; the D gene is possibly TRBD1 (5 bases). There are 11 residues in the CDR3. Trimming left V 4 bases short and J 10 bases short, with 8 bases between. CDR1 and CDR2 (germline): SNHLY, FYNNEI.

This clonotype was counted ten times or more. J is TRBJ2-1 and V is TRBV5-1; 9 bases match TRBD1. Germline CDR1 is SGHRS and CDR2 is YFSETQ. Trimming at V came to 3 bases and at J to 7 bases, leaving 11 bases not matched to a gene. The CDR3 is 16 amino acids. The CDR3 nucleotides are TGCGCCAGCAGCTCCCCCCCACAGGGGGCGGGAAATGAGCAGTTCTTC. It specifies CASSSPPQGAGNEQFF.

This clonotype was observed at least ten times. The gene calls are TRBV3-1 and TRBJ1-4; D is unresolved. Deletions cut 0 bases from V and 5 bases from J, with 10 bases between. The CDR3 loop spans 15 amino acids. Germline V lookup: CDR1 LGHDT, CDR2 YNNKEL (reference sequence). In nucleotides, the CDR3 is TGTGCCAGCAGCCAAGAAGCCATTCGCAATGAAAAACTGTTTTTT. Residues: CASSQEAIRNEKLFF.

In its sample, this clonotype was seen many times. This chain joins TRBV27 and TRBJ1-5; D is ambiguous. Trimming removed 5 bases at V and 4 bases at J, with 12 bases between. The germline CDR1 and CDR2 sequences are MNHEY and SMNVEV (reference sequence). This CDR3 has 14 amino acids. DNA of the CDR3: TGTGCCAGCAGTCTAAAGGGAATTAATCAGCCCCAGCATTTT. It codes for CASSLKGINQPQHF.

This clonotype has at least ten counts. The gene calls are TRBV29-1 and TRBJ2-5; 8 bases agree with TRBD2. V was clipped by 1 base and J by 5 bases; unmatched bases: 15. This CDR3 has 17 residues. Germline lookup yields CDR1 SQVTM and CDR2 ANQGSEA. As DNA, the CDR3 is TGCAGCGTTGAAGCGGGGCGGGAGGTTCCGGTTTGGGAGACCCAGTACTTC. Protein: CSVEAGREVPVWETQYF.

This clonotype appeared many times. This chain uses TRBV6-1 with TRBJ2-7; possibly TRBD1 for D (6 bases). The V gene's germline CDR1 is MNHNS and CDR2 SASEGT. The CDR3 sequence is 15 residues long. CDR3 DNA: TGTGCCAGCAGCGAAGGTCAGGGGAACCTTAGTGAGCAGTACGTC. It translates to CASSEGQGNLSEQYV.

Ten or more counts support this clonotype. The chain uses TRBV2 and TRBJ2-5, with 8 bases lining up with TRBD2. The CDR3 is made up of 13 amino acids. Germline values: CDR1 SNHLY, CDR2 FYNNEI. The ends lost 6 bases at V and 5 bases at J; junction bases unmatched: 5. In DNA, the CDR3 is TGTGCCAGCAGCAGCCGACTAGCGGAGACCCAGTACTTC. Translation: CASSSRLAETQYF.

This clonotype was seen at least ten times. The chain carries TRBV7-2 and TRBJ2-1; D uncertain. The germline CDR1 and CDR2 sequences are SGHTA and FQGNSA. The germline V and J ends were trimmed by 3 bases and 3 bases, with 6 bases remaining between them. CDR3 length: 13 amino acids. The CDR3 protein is CASSFSDYNEQFF. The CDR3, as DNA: TGTGCCAGCAGCTTCTCGGACTACAATGAGCAGTTCTTC. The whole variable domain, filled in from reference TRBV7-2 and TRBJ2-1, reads GAGVSQSPSNKVTEKGKDVELRCDPISGHTALYWYRQSLGQGLEFLIYFQGNSAPDKSGLPSDRFSAERTGGSVSTLTIQRTQQEDSAVYLCASSFSDYNEQFFGPGTRLTVL.

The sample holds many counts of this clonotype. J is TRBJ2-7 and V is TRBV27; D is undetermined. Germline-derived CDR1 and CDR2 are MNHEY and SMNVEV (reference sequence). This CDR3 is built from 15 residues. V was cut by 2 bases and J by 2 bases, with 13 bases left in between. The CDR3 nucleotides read TGTGCCAGCAGTTTAGACCCCGCGGCCGCCTACGAGCAGTACTTC. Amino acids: CASSLDPAAAYEQYF.

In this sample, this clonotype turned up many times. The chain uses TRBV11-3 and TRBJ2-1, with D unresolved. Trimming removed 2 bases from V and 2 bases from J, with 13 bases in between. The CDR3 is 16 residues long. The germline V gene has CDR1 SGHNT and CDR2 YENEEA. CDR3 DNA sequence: TGTGCCAGCAGCTTATTCGGAAGTACCACCTACAATGAGCAGTTCTTC. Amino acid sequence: CASSLFGSTTYNEQFF.

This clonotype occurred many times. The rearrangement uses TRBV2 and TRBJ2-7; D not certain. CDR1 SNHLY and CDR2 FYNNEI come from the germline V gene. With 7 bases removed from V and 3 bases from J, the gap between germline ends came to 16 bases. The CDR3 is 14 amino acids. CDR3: CASTKSPSLYEQYV. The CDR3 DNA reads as TGTGCCAGCACGAAGAGCCCGTCCCTCTACGAGCAGTACGTC.

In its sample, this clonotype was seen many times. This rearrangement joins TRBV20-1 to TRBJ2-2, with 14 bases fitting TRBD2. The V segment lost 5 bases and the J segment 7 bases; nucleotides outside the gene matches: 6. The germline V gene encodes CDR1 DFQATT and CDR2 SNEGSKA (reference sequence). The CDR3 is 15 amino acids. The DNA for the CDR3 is TGCAGTGCTGTCGGACTAGCGGGAGGTAGCGGGGAGCTGTTTTTT. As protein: CSAVGLAGGSGELFF.